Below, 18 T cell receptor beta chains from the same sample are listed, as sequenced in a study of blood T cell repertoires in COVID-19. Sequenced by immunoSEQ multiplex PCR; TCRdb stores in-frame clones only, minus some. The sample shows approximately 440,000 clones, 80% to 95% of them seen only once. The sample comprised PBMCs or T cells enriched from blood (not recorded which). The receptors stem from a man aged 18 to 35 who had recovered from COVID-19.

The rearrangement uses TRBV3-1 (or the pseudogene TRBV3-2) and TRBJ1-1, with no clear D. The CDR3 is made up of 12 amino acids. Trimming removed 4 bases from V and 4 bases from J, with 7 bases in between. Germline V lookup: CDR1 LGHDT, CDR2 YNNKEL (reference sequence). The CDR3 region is CASSRAGTEAFF. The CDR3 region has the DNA TGTGCCAGCAGCCGAGCTGGCACTGAAGCTTTCTTT.

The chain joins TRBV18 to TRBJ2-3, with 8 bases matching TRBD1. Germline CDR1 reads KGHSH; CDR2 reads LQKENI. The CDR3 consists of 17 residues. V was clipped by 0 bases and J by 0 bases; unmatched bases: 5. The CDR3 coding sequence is TGTGCCAGCTCACCACCGGGACAGGAATTTAGCACAGATACGCAGTATTTT. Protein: CASSPPGQEFSTDTQYF.

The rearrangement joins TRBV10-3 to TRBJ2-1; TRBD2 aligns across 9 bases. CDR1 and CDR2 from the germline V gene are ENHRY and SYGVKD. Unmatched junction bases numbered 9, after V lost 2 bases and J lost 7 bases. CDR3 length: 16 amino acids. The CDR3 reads CAISETPSGMGNEQFF. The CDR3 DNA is TGTGCCATCAGTGAGACTCCTAGCGGGATGGGTAATGAGCAGTTCTTC.

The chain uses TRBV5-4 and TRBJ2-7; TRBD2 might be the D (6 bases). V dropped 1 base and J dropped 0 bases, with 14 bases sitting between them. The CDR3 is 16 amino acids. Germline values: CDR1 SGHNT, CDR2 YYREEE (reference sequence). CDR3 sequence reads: CASSLMVGGPSYEQYF. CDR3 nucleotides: TGTGCCAGCAGCTTGATGGTGGGAGGCCCCTCCTACGAGCAGTACTTC. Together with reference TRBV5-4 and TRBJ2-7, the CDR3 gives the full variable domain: ETGVTQSPTHLIKTRGQQVTLRCSSQSGHNTVSWYQQALGQGPQFIFQYYREEENGRGNFPPRFSGLQFPNYSSELNVNALELDDSALYLCASSLMVGGPSYEQYFGPGTRLTVT.

DNA of the CDR3: TGTGCCAGCGATGGCCGGGAGTTCAATGAGCAGTTCTTC. This sequence encodes CASDGREFNEQFF. The V and J genes are TRBV19 and TRBJ2-1; a weak D match, TRBD2 (6 bases). Trimming took 9 bases from V and 6 from J, leaving 15 bases between them. CDR1 and CDR2 from the germline V gene are LNHDA and SQIVND (reference sequence). The CDR3 loop spans 13 amino acids.

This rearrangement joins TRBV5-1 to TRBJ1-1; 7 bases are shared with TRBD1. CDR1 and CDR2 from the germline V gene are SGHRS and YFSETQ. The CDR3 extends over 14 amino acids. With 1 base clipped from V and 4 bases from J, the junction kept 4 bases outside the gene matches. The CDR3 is CASSLTGAGTEAFF. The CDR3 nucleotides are TGCGCCAGCAGCTTGACAGGGGCTGGCACTGAAGCTTTCTTT.

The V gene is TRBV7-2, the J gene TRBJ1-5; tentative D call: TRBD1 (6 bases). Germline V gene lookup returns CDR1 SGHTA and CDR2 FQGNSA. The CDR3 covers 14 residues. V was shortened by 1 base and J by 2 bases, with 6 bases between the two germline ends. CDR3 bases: TGTGCCAGCAGCTTAGACAGGGGCAATCAGCCCCAGCATTTT. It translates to CASSLDRGNQPQHF. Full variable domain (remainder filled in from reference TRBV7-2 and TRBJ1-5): GAGVSQSPSNKVTEKGKDVELRCDPISGHTALYWYRQSLGQGLEFLIYFQGNSAPDKSGLPSDRFSAERTGGSVSTLTIQRTQQEDSAVYLCASSLDRGNQPQHFGDGTRLSIL.

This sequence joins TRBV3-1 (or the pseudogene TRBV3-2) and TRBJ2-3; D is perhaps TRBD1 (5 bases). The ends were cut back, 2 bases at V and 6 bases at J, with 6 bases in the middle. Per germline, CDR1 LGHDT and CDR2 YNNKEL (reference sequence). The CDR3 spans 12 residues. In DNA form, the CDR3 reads TGTGCCAGCAGCCAAAAGGGGGATACGCAGTATTTT. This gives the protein CASSQKGDTQYF.

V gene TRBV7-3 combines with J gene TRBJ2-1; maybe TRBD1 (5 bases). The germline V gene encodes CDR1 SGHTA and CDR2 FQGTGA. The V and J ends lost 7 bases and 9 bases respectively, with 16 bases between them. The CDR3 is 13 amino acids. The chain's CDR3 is CASNPVGAAEQFF. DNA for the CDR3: TGTGCCAGCAACCCGGTTGGGGCGGCTGAGCAGTTCTTC.

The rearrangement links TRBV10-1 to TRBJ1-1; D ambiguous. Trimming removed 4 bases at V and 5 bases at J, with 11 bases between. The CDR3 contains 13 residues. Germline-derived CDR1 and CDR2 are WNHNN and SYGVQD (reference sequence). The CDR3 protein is CASSGGKVTEAFF. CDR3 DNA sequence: TGCGCCAGCAGTGGAGGGAAGGTAACTGAAGCTTTCTTT.

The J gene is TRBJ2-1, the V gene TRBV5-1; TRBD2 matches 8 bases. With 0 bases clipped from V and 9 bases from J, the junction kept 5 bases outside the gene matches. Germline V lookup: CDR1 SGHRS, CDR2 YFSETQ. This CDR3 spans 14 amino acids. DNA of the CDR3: TGCGCCAGCAGCTTGGTCAGCGGGGGATTTGAGCAGTTCTTC. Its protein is CASSLVSGGFEQFF.

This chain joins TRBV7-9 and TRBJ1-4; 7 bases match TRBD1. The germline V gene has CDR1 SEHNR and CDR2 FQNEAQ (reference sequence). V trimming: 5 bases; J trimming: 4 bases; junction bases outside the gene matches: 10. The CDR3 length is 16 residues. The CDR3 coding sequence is TGTGCCAGCAGCCCAATGGGGGGACAGAGTAATGAAAAACTGTTTTTT. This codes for CASSPMGGQSNEKLFF.

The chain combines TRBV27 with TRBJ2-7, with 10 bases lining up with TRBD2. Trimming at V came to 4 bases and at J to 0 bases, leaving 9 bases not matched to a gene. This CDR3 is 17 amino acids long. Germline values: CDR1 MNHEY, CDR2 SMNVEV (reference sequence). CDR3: CASSSWTSGSSSYEQYF. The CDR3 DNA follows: TGTGCCAGCAGTTCCTGGACTAGCGGCTCCAGCTCCTACGAGCAGTACTTC.

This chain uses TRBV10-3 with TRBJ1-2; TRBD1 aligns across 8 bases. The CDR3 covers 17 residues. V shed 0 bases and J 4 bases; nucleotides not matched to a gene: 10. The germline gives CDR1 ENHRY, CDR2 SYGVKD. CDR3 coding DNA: TGTGCCATCAGTGAGTCGAGGGCAGGGGGCGGCAGCTATGGCTACACCTTC. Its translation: CAISESRAGGGSYGYTF.

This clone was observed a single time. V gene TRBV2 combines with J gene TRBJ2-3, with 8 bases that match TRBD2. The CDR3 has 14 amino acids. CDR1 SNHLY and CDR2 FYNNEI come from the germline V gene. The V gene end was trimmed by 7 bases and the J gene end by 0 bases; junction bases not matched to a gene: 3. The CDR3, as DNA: TGTGCCAGCATGGCGGGGGGCAGCACAGATACGCAGTATTTT. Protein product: CASMAGGSTDTQYF.

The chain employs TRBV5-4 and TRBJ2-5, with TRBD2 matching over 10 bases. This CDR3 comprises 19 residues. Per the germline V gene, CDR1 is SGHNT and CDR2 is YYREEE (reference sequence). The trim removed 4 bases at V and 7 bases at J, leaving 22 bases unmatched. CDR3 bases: TGTGCCAGCAGCCTACCCGGGACTAGCGCCGTGAACTCGTATGCGACCCAGTACTTC. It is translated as CASSLPGTSAVNSYATQYF.

In nucleotides, the CDR3 is TGTGCCAGCAGCTTATATAGGGGGGGCGGATATGGCTACACCTTC. Protein: CASSLYRGGGYGYTF. The chain recombines TRBV7-2 with TRBJ1-2; perhaps TRBD1 as D (6 bases). V was clipped by 2 bases and J by 5 bases, with 15 bases between them. Germline CDR1 is SGHTA and CDR2 is FQGNSA. This CDR3 is built from 15 residues.

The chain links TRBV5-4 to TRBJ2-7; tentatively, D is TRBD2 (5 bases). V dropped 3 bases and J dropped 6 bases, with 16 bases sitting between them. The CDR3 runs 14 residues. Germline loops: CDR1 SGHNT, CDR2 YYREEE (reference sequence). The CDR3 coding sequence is TGTGCCAGCAGCTCTAGCCGCAGAGTCTCCGAGCAGTACTTC. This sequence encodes CASSSSRRVSEQYF.